These T cell receptor beta chains were read from a single sample in a study of T cell repertoires in cytomegalovirus infection. TCRdb passed the reads through MiXCR, listing each CDR3 protein once. Found here are approximately 1,000,000 distinct CDR3 sequences, roughly 31% of them singletons; the top ten hold about an eighth. These receptors are not linked to any known antigen. This material consisted of cultured CD8+ T cells from PBMCs, taken from culture after CMV antigen stimulation. All receptors derive from a human donor in good health (CMV status not recorded). Some clones in this sample may be carry-over from other donors' samples. Each CDR3 is given with its conserved first and last residue. A D gene is named only where the DNA matches it firmly. Part of the rows lack a size; the others show once, few, many or a class for expanded clones.

size | J | V | D | CDR3 | DNA
many | TRBJ2-3 | TRBV12-3/TRBV12-4 | . | CASSLGGATDTQYF | TGTGCCAGCAGCTTAGGGGGGGCGACAGATACGCAGTATTTT
. | TRBJ2-1 | TRBV10-3 | TRBD2 | CAISELGTSGVGGEQFF | TGTGCCATCAGTGAGCTCGGGACTAGCGGGGTAGGAGGTGAGCAGTTCTTC
. | TRBJ2-7 | TRBV20-1 | TRBD1 | CSARVRQGYEQYF | TGCAGTGCTAGGGTCCGACAGGGCTACGAGCAGTACTTC
few | TRBJ1-2 | TRBV7-9 | . | CASSSAPTGFGYTF | TGTGCCAGCAGCTCTGCACCCACAGGGTTTGGCTACACCTTC
few | TRBJ1-3 | TRBV28 | . | CASSFRPGDTIYF | TGTGCCAGCAGTTTTCGCCCCGGGGACACCATATATTTT
few | TRBJ1-5 | TRBV6-6 | . | CASIGGGQPQHF | TGTGCCAGCATTGGGGGGGGACAGCCCCAGCATTTT
. | TRBJ2-3 | TRBV7-9 | TRBD2 | CASSLSLRTTSGLTDTQYF | TGTGCCAGCAGCTTATCCCTTCGTACGACTAGCGGACTCACAGATACGCAGTATTTT
. | TRBJ2-1 | TRBV23-1 | . | CASSQSNEGYNEQFF | TGCGCCAGCAGTCAATCGAATGAGGGGTACAATGAGCAGTTCTTC
. | TRBJ2-5 | TRBV5-6 | TRBD2 | CASSDGLGKTQYF | TGTGCCAGCAGCGACGGACTAGGAAAGACCCAGTACTTC
. | TRBJ1-4 | TRBV19 | . | CASSMPRDWEKLFF | TGTGCCAGTAGTATGCCCAGGGATTGGGAAAAACTGTTTTTT
. | TRBJ2-3 | TRBV13 | . | CASSLLATYTDTQYF | TGTGCCAGCAGCTTACTGGCCACCTACACAGATACGCAGTATTTT
. | TRBJ2-1 | TRBV29-1 | TRBD1 | CSVEDGDSHNEQFF | TGCAGCGTTGAAGATGGGGACAGCCACAATGAGCAGTTCTTC
. | TRBJ1-1 | TRBV19 | TRBD1 | CASSWDRRTEAFF | TGTGCCAGTAGTTGGGACAGGCGCACTGAAGCTTTCTTT
many | TRBJ2-1 | TRBV2 | . | CASSDGGNEQFF | TGTGCCAGCAGTGATGGGGGTAATGAGCAGTTCTTC
. | TRBJ1-6 | TRBV28 | . | CASREHELRSSYNSPLHF | TGTGCCAGCAGGGAACACGAGTTACGGAGCTCCTATAATTCACCCCTCCACTTT
. | TRBJ1-1 | TRBV6-5 | . | CASSRHHRDTEAFF | TGTGCCAGCAGTCGACATCATCGGGACACTGAAGCTTTCTTT
. | TRBJ2-7 | TRBV3-1 | TRBD1 | CASSQGWDRGRGVRSYEQYF | TGTGCCAGCAGCCAAGGTTGGGACAGGGGGCGTGGGGTTCGGTCCTACGAGCAGTACTTC
. | TRBJ1-1 | TRBV2 | . | CASAEETEAFF | TGTGCCAGCGCGGAGGAGACTGAAGCTTTCTTT
. | TRBJ2-7 | TRBV25-1 | . | CASGTGALKEQYF | TGTGCCAGCGGGACCGGGGCTCTTAAGGAGCAGTACTTC
. | TRBJ1-2 | TRBV11-2 | . | CASSLDGRYGYTF | TGTGCCAGCAGCTTAGATGGACGCTATGGCTACACCTTC
few | TRBJ2-7 | TRBV4-1 | . | CASSQEGTYEQYF | TGCGCCAGCAGCCAAGAGGGGACCTACGAGCAGTACTTC
few | TRBJ2-3 | TRBV2 | . | CASTPEGTDTQYF | TGTGCCAGCACCCCAGAGGGCACAGATACGCAGTATTTT
few | TRBJ1-6 | TRBV15 | . | CATSIGGSSYNSPLHF | TGTGCCACCAGCATTGGGGGGAGCTCCTATAATTCACCCCTCCACTTT
many | TRBJ2-3 | TRBV6-1 | TRBD2 | CASSEKDGTSGAPWMDTQYF | TGTGCCAGCAGTGAAAAGGATGGTACTAGCGGGGCCCCATGGATGGATACGCAGTATTTT
. | TRBJ2-2 | TRBV7-6 | . | CASSLDDIGTANTGELFF | TGTGCCAGCAGCTTGGACGACATTGGGACGGCGAACACCGGGGAGCTGTTTTTT
few | TRBJ2-1 | TRBV7-6 | TRBD2 | CASSLELAGGIFYNEQFF | TGTGCCAGCAGCTTAGAGTTAGCGGGGGGGATATTTTACAATGAGCAGTTCTTC
many | TRBJ1-4 | TRBV7-6 | . | CASSLFEDEKLFF | TGTGCCAGCAGCTTATTTGAAGATGAAAAACTGTTTTTT
few | TRBJ2-1 | TRBV7-6 | . | CASSLDTVEQFF | TGTGCCAGCAGCTTAGATACTGTTGAGCAGTTCTTC
. | TRBJ2-3 | TRBV3-1 | TRBD2 | CASSQDFVPSGGEGTQYF | TGTGCCAGCAGCCAAGATTTCGTGCCTAGCGGGGGGGAAGGTACGCAGTATTTT
few | TRBJ1-4 | TRBV28 | TRBD1 | CASSFRDRSNEKLFF | TGTGCCAGCAGTTTTCGGGACAGGAGTAATGAAAAACTGTTTTTT
. | TRBJ2-5 | TRBV13 | TRBD2 | CASSLGPKRGGRETQYF | TGTGCCAGCAGCTTAGGCCCAAAACGGGGGGGCCGAGAGACCCAGTACTTC
. | TRBJ2-3 | TRBV9 | . | CASSPPSGADTDTQYF | TGTGCCAGCAGCCCACCTTCAGGGGCAGACACAGATACGCAGTATTTT
. | TRBJ1-1 | TRBV19 | . | CASSIVATEAFF | TGTGCCAGTAGTATAGTGGCTACTGAAGCTTTCTTT
. | TRBJ2-1 | TRBV4-3 | . | CASSQDVAEISYNEQFF | TGCGCCAGCAGCCAAGATGTGGCAGAGATATCCTACAATGAGCAGTTCTTC
. | TRBJ2-1 | TRBV18 | TRBD1 | CASSPPGDRGLYNEQFF | TGTGCCAGCTCACCTCCGGGTGACAGGGGGCTGTACAATGAGCAGTTCTTC
. | TRBJ1-1 | TRBV6-1 | TRBD1 | CASRRQGMDTEAFF | TGTGCCAGCAGAAGACAGGGTATGGACACTGAAGCTTTCTTT
. | TRBJ1-1 | TRBV4-1 | TRBD1 | CASSQDRGRTTEAFF | TGCGCCAGCAGCCAGGACAGGGGCCGTACTACTGAAGCTTTCTTT
. | TRBJ2-1 | TRBV18 | TRBD1 | CASSPLRTGKDEQFF | TGTGCCAGCTCACCACTAAGGACAGGGAAGGACGAGCAGTTCTTC
. | TRBJ1-6 | TRBV20-1 | . | CSARDGLGGIPLHF | TGCAGTGCTAGAGACGGCCTGGGGGGAATTCCCCTCCACTTT
. | TRBJ1-1 | TRBV12-3/TRBV12-4 | . | CANSQGRTTEAFF | TGTGCCAACTCACAGGGTCGGACCACTGAAGCTTTCTTT
few | TRBJ1-2 | TRBV4-3 | TRBD1 | CASSQDRRGLGGYTF | TGCGCCAGCAGCCAAGATCGGAGGGGGCTGGGCGGCTACACCTTC
few | TRBJ1-4 | TRBV12-3/TRBV12-4 | . | CASSPEGRASEKLFF | TGTGCCAGCAGCCCCGAAGGCAGGGCAAGTGAAAAACTGTTTTTT
. | TRBJ1-5 | TRBV4-1 | . | CASSQDPRNTQPQHF | TGCGCCAGCAGCCAAGATCCGAGAAACACTCAGCCCCAGCATTTT
. | TRBJ2-1 | TRBV12-5 | . | CASGFSSSKSNEQFF | TGTGCTAGTGGTTTTTCGTCTAGCAAGAGCAATGAGCAGTTCTTC
. | TRBJ2-3 | TRBV7-9 | . | CASSSDPLGADTQYF | TGTGCCAGCAGCTCAGACCCTTTGGGGGCAGATACGCAGTATTTT
. | TRBJ1-1 | TRBV5-6 | . | CASSGGVGAFF | TGTGCCAGCAGCGGCGGGGTTGGAGCTTTCTTT
. | TRBJ2-6 | TRBV4-1 | . | CASSQRAGDTFTSGANVLTF | TGCGCCAGCAGCCAAAGGGCAGGGGATACTTTCACCTCTGGGGCCAACGTCCTGACTTTC
. | TRBJ2-3 | TRBV10-3 | . | CAISESPGRSSSTDTQYF | TGTGCCATCAGTGAGTCGCCGGGACGGAGCTCTAGCACAGATACGCAGTATTTT
few | TRBJ1-5 | TRBV6-5 | . | CASSRFGNQPQHF | TGTGCCAGCAGTCGGTTCGGAAATCAGCCCCAGCATTTT
. | TRBJ1-2 | TRBV7-3 | . | CASSSGGGSGYTF | TGTGCCAGCAGCTCAGGAGGGGGAAGTGGCTACACCTTC
. | TRBJ1-5 | TRBV4-1 | . | CASSQVERQDQPQHF | TGCGCCAGCAGCCAAGTCGAACGACAGGATCAGCCCCAGCATTTT
few | TRBJ2-7 | TRBV5-6 | . | CASSLSTGNTYEQYF | TGTGCCAGCAGCTTGTCAACAGGGAATACCTACGAGCAGTACTTC